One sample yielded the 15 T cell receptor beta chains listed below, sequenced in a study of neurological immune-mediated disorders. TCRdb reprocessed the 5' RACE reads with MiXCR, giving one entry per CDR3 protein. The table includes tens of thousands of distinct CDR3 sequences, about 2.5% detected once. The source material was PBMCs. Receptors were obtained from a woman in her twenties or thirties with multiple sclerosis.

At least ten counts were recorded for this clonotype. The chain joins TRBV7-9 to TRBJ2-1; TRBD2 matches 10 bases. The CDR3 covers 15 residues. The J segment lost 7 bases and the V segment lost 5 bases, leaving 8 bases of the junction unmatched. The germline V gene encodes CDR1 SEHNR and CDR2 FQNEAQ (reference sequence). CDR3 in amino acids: CASSPGLAEPNEQFF. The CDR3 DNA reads TGTGCCAGCAGCCCCGGACTAGCGGAGCCTAATGAGCAGTTCTTC.

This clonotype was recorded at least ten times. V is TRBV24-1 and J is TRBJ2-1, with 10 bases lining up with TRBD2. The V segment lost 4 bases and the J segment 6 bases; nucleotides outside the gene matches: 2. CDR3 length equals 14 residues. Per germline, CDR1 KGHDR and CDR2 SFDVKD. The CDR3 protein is CATSDRLAGNEQFF. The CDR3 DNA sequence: TGTGCCACCAGTGACAGACTAGCGGGCAATGAGCAGTTCTTC.

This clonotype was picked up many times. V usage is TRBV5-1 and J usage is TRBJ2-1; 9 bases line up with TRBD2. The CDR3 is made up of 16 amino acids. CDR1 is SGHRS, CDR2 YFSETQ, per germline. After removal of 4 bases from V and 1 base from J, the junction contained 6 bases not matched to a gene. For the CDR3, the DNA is TGCGCCAGCAGCCCTACTAGCGGGCCGTCCTACAATGAGCAGTTCTTC. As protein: CASSPTSGPSYNEQFF.

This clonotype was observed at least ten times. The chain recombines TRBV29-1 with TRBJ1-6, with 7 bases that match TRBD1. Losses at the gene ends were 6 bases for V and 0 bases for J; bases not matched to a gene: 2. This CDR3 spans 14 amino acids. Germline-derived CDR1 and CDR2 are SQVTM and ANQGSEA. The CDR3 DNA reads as TGCAGCGTCCGGACAGGCTCCTATAATTCACCCCTCCACTTT. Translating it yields CSVRTGSYNSPLHF.

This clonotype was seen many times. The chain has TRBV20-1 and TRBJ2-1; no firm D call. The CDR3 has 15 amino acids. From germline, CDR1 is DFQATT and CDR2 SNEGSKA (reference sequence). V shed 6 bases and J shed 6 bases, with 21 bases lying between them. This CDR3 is CSAPSRNIRVNEQFF. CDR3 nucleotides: TGCAGTGCCCCCTCAAGGAATATTCGGGTCAATGAGCAGTTCTTC.

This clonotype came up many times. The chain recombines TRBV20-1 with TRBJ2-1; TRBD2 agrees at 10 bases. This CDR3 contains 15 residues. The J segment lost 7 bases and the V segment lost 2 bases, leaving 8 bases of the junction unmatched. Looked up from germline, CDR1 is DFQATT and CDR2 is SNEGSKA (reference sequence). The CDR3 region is CSARRLAGDLNEQFF. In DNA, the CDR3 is TGCAGTGCTAGACGGCTAGCGGGAGACCTAAATGAGCAGTTCTTC.

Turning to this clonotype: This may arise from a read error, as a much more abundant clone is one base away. The CDR3 protein is CDIADYQETQYF. The CDR3 DNA reads TGTGACATCGCTGACTACCAAGAGACCCAGTACTTC. The J gene is TRBJ2-5, the V gene TRBV10-3, with D unclear. The CDR3 consists of 12 residues. Germline V gene lookup returns CDR1 ENHRY and CDR2 SYGVKD.

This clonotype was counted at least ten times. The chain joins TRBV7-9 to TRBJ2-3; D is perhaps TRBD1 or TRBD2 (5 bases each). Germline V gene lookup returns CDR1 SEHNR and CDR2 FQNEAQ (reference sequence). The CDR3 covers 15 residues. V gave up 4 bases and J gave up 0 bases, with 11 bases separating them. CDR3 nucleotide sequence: TGTGCCAGCAGCTCCCAGGGAGTAAGCACAGATACGCAGTATTTT. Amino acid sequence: CASSSQGVSTDTQYF.

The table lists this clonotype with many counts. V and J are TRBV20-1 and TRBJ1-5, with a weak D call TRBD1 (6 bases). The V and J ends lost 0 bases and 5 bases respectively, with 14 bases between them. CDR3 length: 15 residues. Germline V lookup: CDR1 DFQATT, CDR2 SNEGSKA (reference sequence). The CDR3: CSARDQGLGYQPQHF. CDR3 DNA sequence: TGCAGTGCTAGAGACCAGGGGCTCGGCTATCAGCCCCAGCATTTT.

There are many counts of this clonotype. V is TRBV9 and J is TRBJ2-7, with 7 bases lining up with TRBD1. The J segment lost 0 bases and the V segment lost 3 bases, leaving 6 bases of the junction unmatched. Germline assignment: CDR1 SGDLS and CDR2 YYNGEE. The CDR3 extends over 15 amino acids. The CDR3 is CASSASWDSSYEQYF. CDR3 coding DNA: TGTGCCAGCAGCGCCTCATGGGACAGCTCCTACGAGCAGTACTTC.

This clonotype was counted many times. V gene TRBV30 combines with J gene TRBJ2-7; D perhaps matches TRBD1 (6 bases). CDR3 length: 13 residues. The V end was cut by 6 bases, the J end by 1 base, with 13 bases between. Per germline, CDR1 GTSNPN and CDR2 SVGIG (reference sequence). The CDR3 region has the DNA TGTGCCTGTATCCCAGGGGAATCCTACGAGCAGTACTTC. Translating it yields CACIPGESYEQYF.

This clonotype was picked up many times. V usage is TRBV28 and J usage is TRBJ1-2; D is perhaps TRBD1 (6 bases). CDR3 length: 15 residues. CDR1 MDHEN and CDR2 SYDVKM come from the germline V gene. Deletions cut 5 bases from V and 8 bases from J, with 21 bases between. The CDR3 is CASSPQTGSAGGYTF. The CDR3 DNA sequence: TGTGCCAGCAGTCCCCAGACAGGATCGGCGGGCGGCTACACCTTC.

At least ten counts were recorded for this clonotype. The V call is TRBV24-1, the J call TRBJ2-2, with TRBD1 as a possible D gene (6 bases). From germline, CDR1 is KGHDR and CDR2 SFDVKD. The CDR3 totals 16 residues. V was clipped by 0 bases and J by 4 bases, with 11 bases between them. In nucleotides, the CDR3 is TGTGCCACCAGTGATTTGAGCCAGGGGTCCACCGGGGAGCTGTTTTTT. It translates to CATSDLSQGSTGELFF.

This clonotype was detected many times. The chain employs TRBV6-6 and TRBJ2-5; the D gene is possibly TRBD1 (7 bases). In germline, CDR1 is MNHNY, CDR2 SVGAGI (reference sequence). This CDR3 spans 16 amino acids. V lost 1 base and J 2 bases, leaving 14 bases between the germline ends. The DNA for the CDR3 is TGTGCCAGCAGTTACTTTTGGAGGGGGCCTCAAGAGACCCAGTACTTC. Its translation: CASSYFWRGPQETQYF.

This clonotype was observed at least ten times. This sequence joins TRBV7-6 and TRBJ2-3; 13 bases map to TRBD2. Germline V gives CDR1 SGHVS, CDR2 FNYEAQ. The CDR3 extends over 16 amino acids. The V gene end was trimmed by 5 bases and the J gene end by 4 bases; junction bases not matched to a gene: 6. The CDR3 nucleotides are TGTGCCAGCAGCGCAGGACTAGCGGGAGTAGCAGATACGCAGTATTTT. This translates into CASSAGLAGVADTQYF.